This T cell receptor beta chain was recovered during a study of vaccination and CD4 T cells after COVID-19. Cultured CD4+ T-cell DNA underwent Oncomine TCR Beta short-read sequencing. A single record per CDR3 protein comes from TCRdb applying MiXCR to the PCR reads. The repertoire includes approximately 15,000 distinct CDR3 sequences, 30% to 50% of them detected once, and roughly 10% sits in the top ten. Regarding this clonotype: Its antigen is currently unknown.

Treatment in this sample: roughly 10-day PBMC culture with coronavirus spike peptide pools or control peptides (ViraFEST assay). Cultures of PBMCs, some 2 million per well, were set up with approximately 9.6 IU/ml IL-2 and about 10 ug/ml peptide pools. V was clipped by 9 bases and J by 0 bases, with 12 bases between them. From germline, CDR1 is MNHNS and CDR2 SASEGT. The CDR3 covers 14 residues. The source material was CD4+ T cells from blood, cultured in vitro. This TCR derives from a human donor who had recovered from COVID-19. The chain employs TRBV6-1 and TRBJ1-3; D may be TRBD1 (5 bases). The CDR3 bases are TGTGCCAGTCGGGGGGGGTTCTCTGGAAACACCATATATTTT. It codes for CASRGGFSGNTIYF.